A selection of T cell receptor beta chains follows, all from one sample in a study of cytomegalovirus exposure and HLA in healthy donors. Generated by immunoSEQ multiplex PCR, the TCRdb table keeps only in-frame clones and is missing some. This table has about 160,000 clones, about three quarters appearing once. Sequenced: PBMCs. All receptors derive from a man aged 40-55 years in good health and CMV-seropositive. Each CDR3 is given with its conserved first and last residue. The D gene is left open where the match is weak. Rows give clone size only sometimes, using once, few, many, or a class for an expanded clone.

j_call v_call clone_size d_call cdr3_aa cdr3_nt
TRBJ2-7 TRBV11-2 - TRBD2 CASSLDWTSHEQYF TGTGCCAGCAGCTTAGATTGGACTAGCCACGAGCAGTACTTC
TRBJ1-1 TRBV5-6 - - CASSLISGGFHSGNTEAFF TGTGCCAGCAGCTTAATATCGGGGGGATTTCACAGTGGGAACACTGAAGCTTTCTTT
TRBJ2-7 TRBV7-9 - TRBD2 CASSGLTSGTYEQYF TGTGCCAGCAGTGGACTGACTAGCGGTACCTACGAGCAGTACTTC
TRBJ2-2 TRBV13 - TRBD2 CASTLAGSNTGELFF TGTGCCAGCACCCTAGCGGGTTCTAACACCGGGGAGCTGTTTTTT
TRBJ2-3 TRBV28 - TRBD1 CASSPQWTGVETDTQYF TGTGCCAGCAGTCCCCAGTGGACAGGGGTAGAGACAGATACGCAGTATTTT
TRBJ2-6 TRBV7-2 - - CASSLGQFSGANVLTF TGTGCCAGCAGCTTAGGTCAGTTCTCTGGGGCCAACGTCCTGACTTTC
TRBJ1-3 TRBV7-6 - TRBD1 CASSLDQDLRDRPISGNTIYF TGTGCCAGCAGCTTAGACCAGGATCTCAGGGACAGGCCCATATCTGGAAACACCATATATTTT
TRBJ2-1 TRBV5-6 few TRBD1 CASSFGDRAYNGQFF TGTGCCAGCAGCTTTGGGGACAGGGCCTACAATGGGCAGTTCTTC
TRBJ1-5 TRBV10-2 - - CASSGSTGYSNQPQHF TGCGCCAGCAGTGGGTCGACGGGGTATAGCAATCAGCCCCAGCATTTT
TRBJ2-3 TRBV11-3 - TRBD2 CASSSGTSGGTDTQYF TGTGCCAGCAGCTCCGGGACTAGCGGAGGCACAGATACGCAGTATTTT
TRBJ2-7 TRBV5-4 - - CASSSAGAPRYEQYF TGTGCCAGCAGCTCTGCAGGGGCCCCCCGCTACGAGCAGTACTTC
TRBJ2-7 TRBV14 - TRBD1 CASSQVEGAEQYF TGTGCCAGCAGCCAAGTCGAGGGGGCCGAGCAGTACTTC
TRBJ2-7 TRBV5-1 - TRBD2 CASSLTPSGTSYEQYF TGCGCCAGCAGCTTGACCCCTAGCGGAACTTCCTACGAGCAGTACTTC
TRBJ1-4 TRBV11-2 - - CASSWGGEKLFF TGTGCCAGCTCATGGGGCGGTGAAAAACTGTTTTTT
TRBJ1-3 TRBV5-5 few - CASSLDGGAGNTIYF TGTGCCAGCAGCTTGGATGGAGGGGCTGGAAACACCATATATTTT
TRBJ2-7 TRBV7-2 - TRBD2 CASSLGAGGYYEQYF TGTGCCAGCAGCTTAGGGGCGGGAGGATACTACGAGCAGTACTTC
TRBJ2-2 TRBV11-2 - - CASSLMGHTGELFF TGTGCCAGCAGCTTAATGGGGCACACCGGGGAGCTGTTTTTT
TRBJ2-7 TRBV7-8 - - CASSSWADRSYEQYF TGTGCCAGCAGCTCGTGGGCCGATCGCTCCTACGAGCAGTACTTC
TRBJ1-2 TRBV6-4 - TRBD1 CASRLGQNYTF TGTGCCAGCAGACTGGGACAGAACTACACCTTC
TRBJ2-4 TRBV30 few TRBD1 CAWNPGQLNSQYF TGTGCCTGGAACCCGGGACAGCTAAACAGTCAGTACTTC
TRBJ2-5 TRBV6-5 - TRBD1 CASSYSPGQGDETQYF TGTGCCAGCAGTTACTCCCCGGGACAGGGGGACGAGACCCAGTACTTC
TRBJ2-7 TRBV28 - - CASSFQGWHEQYF TGTGCCAGCAGTTTCCAGGGGTGGCACGAGCAGTACTTC
TRBJ2-1 TRBV7-3 - - CASSPFFGNEQFF TGTGCCAGCAGCCCCTTTTTCGGTAATGAGCAGTTCTTC
TRBJ2-3 TRBV6-6 - TRBD2 CASSYGGRVGDTQYF TGTGCCAGCAGTTACGGCGGGAGGGTAGGAGATACGCAGTATTTT
TRBJ2-5 TRBV4-3 - TRBD2 CASSQGAAGGETQYF TGCGCCAGCAGCCAAGGGGCGGCGGGAGGGGAGACCCAGTACTTC
TRBJ2-1 TRBV11-3 - TRBD1 CASSPGQGSVSSYNEQFF TGTGCCAGCAGCCCGGGACAGGGGTCTGTCAGCTCCTACAATGAGCAGTTCTTC
TRBJ2-7 TRBV7-2 - TRBD2 CASSLGTSFSYEQYF TGTGCCAGCAGCTTAGGGACTAGCTTTTCCTACGAGCAGTACTTC
TRBJ1-2 TRBV14 - TRBD1 CASSPGVGTAYGYTF TGTGCCAGCAGCCCAGGTGTGGGGACAGCCTATGGCTACACCTTC
TRBJ1-5 TRBV5-5 - - CASSLAGNNQPQHF TGTGCCAGCAGCTTGGCAGGAAATAATCAGCCCCAGCATTTT
TRBJ2-7 TRBV5-1 - TRBD1 CASSPVDRASSEQYF TGCGCCAGCAGTCCCGTGGACAGGGCCAGTAGCGAGCAGTACTTC
TRBJ2-5 TRBV9 - TRBD2 CASGPGGRKETQYF TGTGCCAGCGGCCCGGGAGGGAGAAAAGAGACCCAGTACTTC
TRBJ2-7 TRBV2 - TRBD2 CASSEGARGGASYEQYF TGTGCCAGCAGTGAGGGGGCGCGGGGGGGAGCCTCCTACGAGCAGTACTTC
TRBJ1-1 TRBV19 - - CASRTALNTEAFF TGTGCCAGTAGGACAGCGCTGAACACTGAAGCTTTCTTT
TRBJ2-7 TRBV5-1 - TRBD2 CASSPETSGFSYEQYF TGCGCCAGCAGCCCGGAGACTAGCGGGTTCTCCTACGAGCAGTACTTC
TRBJ1-1 TRBV7-9 - TRBD1 CASSAGQGMNTEAFF TGTGCCAGCAGCGCGGGACAGGGCATGAACACTGAAGCTTTCTTT
TRBJ2-1 TRBV7-3 few TRBD2 CASSPSRERGPYNEQFF TGTGCCAGCAGCCCCAGCCGAGAGCGGGGCCCCTACAATGAGCAGTTCTTC
TRBJ1-1 TRBV7-2 - - CASSLNVGSTEAFF TGTGCCAGCAGCCTAAACGTCGGTTCGACTGAAGCTTTCTTT
TRBJ2-7 TRBV5-4 - TRBD1 CASSPGTGSSYEQYF TGTGCCAGCAGCCCCGGGACAGGGAGCTCCTACGAGCAGTACTTC
TRBJ1-4 TRBV5-1 - TRBD1 CASSWDRGNEKLFF TGCGCCAGCAGCTGGGACAGGGGAAATGAAAAACTGTTTTTT
TRBJ2-5 TRBV5-4 - - CASNPTRDSQETQYF TGTGCCAGCAACCCGACTAGAGACTCTCAAGAGACCCAGTACTTC
TRBJ2-1 TRBV7-7 - TRBD2 CASSPGTSGSNEQFF TGTGCCAGCAGCCCCGGGACTAGCGGGTCGAATGAGCAGTTCTTC
TRBJ1-2 TRBV7-6 - - CASSSLPGRVNYGYTF TGTGCCAGCAGCTCCCTTCCCGGGAGGGTCAACTATGGCTACACCTTC
TRBJ1-2 TRBV19 - TRBD1 CAKIGQGSCF TGTGCCAAAATCGGACAGGGTTCTTGCTTC
TRBJ1-1 TRBV2 - TRBD1 CASSVQGVNTEAFF TGTGCCAGCAGTGTTCAGGGGGTGAACACTGAAGCTTTCTTT
TRBJ2-7 TRBV4-2 - TRBD2 CASSQLAGVSPYEQYF TGTGCCAGCAGCCAACTAGCGGGAGTGTCTCCCTACGAGCAGTACTTC
TRBJ1-2 TRBV4-3 - - CASSQDHGGGYVYTF TGCGCCAGCAGCCAAGATCATGGGGGGGGCTATGTCTACACCTTC
TRBJ1-1 TRBV6-1 - - CASSEQGPMNTEAFF TGTGCCAGCAGTGAGCAGGGTCCCATGAACACTGAAGCTTTCTTT
TRBJ2-7 TRBV5-4 - - CASSLAGTAGIFKQYF TGTGCCAGCAGCTTGGCCGGGACTGCTGGCATCTTTAAGCAGTACTTC